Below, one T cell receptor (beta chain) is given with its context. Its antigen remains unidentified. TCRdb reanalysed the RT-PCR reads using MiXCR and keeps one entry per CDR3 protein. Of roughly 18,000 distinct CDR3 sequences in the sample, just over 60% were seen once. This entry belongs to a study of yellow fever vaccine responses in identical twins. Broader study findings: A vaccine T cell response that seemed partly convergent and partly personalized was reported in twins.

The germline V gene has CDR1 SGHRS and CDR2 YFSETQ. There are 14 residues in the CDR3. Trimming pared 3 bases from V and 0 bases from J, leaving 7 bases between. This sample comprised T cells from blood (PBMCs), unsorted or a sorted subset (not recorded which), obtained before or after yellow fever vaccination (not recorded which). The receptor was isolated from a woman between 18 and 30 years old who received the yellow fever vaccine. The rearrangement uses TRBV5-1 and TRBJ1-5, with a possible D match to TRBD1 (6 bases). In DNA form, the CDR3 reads TGCGCCAGCAGCTCAGGGGATAGCAATCAGCCCCAGCATTTT. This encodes CASSSGDSNQPQHF.